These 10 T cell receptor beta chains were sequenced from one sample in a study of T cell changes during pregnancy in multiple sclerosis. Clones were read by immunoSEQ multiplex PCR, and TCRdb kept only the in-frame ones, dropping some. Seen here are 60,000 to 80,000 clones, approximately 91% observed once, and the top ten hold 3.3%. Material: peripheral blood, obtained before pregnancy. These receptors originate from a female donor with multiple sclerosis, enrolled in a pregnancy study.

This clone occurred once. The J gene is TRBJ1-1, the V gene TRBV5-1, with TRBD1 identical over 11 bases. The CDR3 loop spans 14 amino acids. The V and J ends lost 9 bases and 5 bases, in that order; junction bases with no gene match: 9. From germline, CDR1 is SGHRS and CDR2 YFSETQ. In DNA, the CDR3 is TGCGCCACGGGGCGGGGACAGGGGGGGACTGAAGCTTTCTTT. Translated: CATGRGQGGTEAFF.

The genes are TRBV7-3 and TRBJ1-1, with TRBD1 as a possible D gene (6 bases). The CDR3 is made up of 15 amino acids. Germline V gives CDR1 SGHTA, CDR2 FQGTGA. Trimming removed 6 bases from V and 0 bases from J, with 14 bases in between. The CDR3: CASRGTQDLNTEAFF. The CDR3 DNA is TGTGCCAGCAGGGGGACACAGGACCTGAACACTGAAGCTTTCTTT. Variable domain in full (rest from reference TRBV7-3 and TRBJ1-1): GAGVSQTPSNKVTEKGKYVELRCDPISGHTALYWYRQSLGQGPEFLIYFQGTGAADDSGLPNDRFFAVRPEGSVSTLKIQRTERGDSAVYLCASRGTQDLNTEAFFGQGTRLTVV.

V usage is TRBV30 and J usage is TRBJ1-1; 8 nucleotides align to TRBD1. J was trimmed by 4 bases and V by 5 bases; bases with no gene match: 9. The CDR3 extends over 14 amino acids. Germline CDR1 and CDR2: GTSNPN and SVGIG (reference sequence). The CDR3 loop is CAWRKGQGRTEAFF. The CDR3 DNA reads TGTGCCTGGCGGAAAGGACAGGGTCGCACTGAAGCTTTCTTT.

The CDR3 reads CASSRQDRPQETQYF. Written as DNA, the CDR3 is TGCGCCAGCAGCCGACAGGACAGGCCCCAAGAGACCCAGTACTTC. The chain combines TRBV4-3 with TRBJ2-5; TRBD1 aligns across 7 bases. This CDR3 is built from 15 residues. The germline V gene has CDR1 LGHNA and CDR2 YSLEER. V shed 4 bases, J shed 1 base, and the junction held 6 bases outside the gene matches.

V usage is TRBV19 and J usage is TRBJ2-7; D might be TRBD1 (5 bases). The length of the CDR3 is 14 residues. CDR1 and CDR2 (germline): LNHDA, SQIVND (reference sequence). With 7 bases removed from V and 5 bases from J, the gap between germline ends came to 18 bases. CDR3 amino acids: CASTPFGAVDEQYF. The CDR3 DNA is TGTGCCAGTACCCCTTTTGGGGCGGTGGACGAGCAGTACTTC.

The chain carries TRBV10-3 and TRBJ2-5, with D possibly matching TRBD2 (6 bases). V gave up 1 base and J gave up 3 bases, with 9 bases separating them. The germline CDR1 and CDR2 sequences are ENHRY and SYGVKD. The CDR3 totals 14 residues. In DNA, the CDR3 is TGTGCCATCAGTGAGTACGCTAGCGAAGAGACCCAGTACTTC. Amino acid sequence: CAISEYASEETQYF.

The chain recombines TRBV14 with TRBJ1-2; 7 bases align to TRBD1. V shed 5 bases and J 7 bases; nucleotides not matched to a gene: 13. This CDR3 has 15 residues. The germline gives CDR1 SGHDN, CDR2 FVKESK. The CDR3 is CASSIIITGAFGYTF. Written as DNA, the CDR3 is TGTGCCAGCAGCATTATCATCACAGGGGCGTTTGGCTACACCTTC.

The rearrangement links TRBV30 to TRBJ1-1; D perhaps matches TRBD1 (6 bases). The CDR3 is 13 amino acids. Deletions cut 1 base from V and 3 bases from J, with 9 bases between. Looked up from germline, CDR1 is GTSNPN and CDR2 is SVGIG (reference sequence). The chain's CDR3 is CAWSEQGYTEAFF. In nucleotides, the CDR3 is TGTGCCTGGAGTGAACAGGGATACACTGAAGCTTTCTTT.

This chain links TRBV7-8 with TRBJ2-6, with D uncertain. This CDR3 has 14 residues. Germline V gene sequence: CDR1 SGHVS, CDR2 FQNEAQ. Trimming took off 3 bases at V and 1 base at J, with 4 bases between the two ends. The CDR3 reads CASSFLSGANVLTF. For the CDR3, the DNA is TGTGCCAGCAGCTTCTTGTCTGGGGCCAACGTCCTGACTTTC.

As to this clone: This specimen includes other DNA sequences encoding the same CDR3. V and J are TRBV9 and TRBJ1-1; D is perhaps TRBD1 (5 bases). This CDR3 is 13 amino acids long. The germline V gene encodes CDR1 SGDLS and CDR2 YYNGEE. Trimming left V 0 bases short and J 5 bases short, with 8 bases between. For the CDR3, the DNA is TGTGCCAGCAGCGTAGGGGGGGATACTGAAGCTTTCTTT. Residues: CASSVGGDTEAFF.